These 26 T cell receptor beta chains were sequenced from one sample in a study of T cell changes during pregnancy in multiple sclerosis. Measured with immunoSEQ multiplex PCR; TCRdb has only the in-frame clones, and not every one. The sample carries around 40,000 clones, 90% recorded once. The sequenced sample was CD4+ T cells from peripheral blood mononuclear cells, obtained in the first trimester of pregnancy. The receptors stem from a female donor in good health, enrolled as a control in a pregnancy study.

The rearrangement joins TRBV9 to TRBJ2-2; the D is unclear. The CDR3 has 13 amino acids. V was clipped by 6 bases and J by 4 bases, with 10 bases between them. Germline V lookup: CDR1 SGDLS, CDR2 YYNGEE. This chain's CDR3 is CASNRGVTGELFF. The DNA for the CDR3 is TGTGCCAGCAACCGAGGAGTCACCGGGGAGCTGTTTTTT.

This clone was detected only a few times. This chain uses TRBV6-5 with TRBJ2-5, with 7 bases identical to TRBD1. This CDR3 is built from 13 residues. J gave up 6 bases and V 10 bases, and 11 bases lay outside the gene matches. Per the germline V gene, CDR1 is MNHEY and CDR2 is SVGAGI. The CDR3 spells CATSGQIEKTQYF. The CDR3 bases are TGTGCCACCTCGGGACAGATTGAAAAGACCCAGTACTTC.

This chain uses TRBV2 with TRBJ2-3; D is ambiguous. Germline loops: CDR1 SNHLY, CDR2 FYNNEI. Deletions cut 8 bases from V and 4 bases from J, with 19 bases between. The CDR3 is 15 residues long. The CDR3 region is CASGPVYSGADTQYF. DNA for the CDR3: TGTGCCAGCGGCCCCGTGTACTCCGGAGCAGATACGCAGTATTTT.

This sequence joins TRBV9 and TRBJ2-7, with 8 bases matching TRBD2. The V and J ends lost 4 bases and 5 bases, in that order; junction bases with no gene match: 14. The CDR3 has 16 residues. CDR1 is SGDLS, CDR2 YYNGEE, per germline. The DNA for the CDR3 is TGTGCCAGCAGCCCCAGCGGGGGCCCTGTGGGTCACGAGCAGTACTTC. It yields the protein CASSPSGGPVGHEQYF.

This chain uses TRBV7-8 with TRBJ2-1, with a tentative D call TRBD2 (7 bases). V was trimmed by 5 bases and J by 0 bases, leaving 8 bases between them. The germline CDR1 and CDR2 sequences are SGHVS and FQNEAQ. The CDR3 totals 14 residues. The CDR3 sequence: CASSRGGSYNEQFF. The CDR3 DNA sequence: TGTGCCAGCAGCAGGGGGGGCTCCTACAATGAGCAGTTCTTC.

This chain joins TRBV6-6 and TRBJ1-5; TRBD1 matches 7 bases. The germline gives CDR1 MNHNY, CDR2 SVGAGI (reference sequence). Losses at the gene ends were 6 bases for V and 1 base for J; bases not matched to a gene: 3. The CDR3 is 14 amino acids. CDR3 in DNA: TGTGCCAGCAGCGGGACAGCAAGCAATCAGCCCCAGCATTTT. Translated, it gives CASSGTASNQPQHF.

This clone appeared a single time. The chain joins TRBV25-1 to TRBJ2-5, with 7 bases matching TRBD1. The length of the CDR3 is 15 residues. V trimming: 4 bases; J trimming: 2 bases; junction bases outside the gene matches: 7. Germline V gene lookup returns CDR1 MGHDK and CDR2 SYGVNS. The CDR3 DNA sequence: TGTGCCAGCAGTGTCCTAGGACAGGAACAAGAGACCCAGTACTTC. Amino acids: CASSVLGQEQETQYF.

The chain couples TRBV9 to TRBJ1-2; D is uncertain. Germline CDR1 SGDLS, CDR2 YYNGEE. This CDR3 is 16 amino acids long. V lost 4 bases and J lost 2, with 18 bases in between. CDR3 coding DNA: TGTGCCAGCAGCCCCGAGGTTGTCGGCAGAAACTATGGCTACACCTTC. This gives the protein CASSPEVVGRNYGYTF.

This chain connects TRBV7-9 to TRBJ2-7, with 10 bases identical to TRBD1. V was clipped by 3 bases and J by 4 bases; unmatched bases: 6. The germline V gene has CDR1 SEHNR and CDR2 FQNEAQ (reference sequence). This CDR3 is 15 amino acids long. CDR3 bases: TGTGCCAGCAGCTTCCGGGGGACAGGGGCATACGAGCAGTACTTC. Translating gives CASSFRGTGAYEQYF.

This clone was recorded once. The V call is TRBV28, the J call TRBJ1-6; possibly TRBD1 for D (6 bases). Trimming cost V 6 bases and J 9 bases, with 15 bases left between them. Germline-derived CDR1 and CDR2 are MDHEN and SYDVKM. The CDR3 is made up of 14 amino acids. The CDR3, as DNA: TGTGCCAGCAGCAGTCAGGGGAGACGTTCACCCCTCCACTTT. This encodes CASSSQGRRSPLHF.

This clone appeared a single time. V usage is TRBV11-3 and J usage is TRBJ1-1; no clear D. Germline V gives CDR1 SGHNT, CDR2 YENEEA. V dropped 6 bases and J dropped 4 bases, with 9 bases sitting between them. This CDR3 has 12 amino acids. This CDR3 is CASRTRVTEAFF. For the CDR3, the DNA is TGTGCCAGCAGGACGAGGGTCACTGAAGCTTTCTTT.

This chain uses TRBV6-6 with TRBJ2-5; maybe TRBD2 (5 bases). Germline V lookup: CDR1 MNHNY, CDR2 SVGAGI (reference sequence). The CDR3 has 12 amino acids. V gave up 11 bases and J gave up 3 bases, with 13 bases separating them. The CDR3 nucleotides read TGTGCCTCGGGGAAAAGGGAAGAGACCCAGTACTTC. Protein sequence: CASGKREETQYF.

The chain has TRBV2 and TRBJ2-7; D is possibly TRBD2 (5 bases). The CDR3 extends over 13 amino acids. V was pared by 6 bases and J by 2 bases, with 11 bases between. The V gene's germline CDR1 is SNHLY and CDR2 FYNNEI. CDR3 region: CASRRDGTYEQYF. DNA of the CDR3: TGTGCCAGCAGGAGAGACGGGACCTACGAGCAGTACTTC. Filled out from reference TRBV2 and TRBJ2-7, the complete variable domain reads EPEVTQTPSHQVTQMGQEVILRCVPISNHLYFYWYRQILGQKVEFLVSFYNNEISEKSEIFDDQFSVERPDGSNFTLKIRSTKLEDSAMYFCASRRDGTYEQYFGPGTRLTVT.

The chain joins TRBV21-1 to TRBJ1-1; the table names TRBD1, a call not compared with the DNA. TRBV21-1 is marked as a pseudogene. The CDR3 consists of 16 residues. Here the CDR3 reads CASTRGQGAPDTEAFF. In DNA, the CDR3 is TGTGCCAGCACCCGAGGACAGGGGGCGCCGGACACTGAAGCTTTCTTT.

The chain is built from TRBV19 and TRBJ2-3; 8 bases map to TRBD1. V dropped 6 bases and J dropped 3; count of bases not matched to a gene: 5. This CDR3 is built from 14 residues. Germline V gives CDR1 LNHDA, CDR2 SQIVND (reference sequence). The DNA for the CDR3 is TGTGCCAGTAGCGACAGGGGTCCTACAGATACGCAGTATTTT. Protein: CASSDRGPTDTQYF.

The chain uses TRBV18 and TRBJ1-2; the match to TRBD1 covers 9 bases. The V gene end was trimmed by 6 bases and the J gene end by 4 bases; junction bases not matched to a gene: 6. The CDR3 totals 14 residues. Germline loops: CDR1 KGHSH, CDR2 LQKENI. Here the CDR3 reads CASSFEGQGYGYTF. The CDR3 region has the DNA TGTGCCAGCTCTTTTGAGGGACAGGGCTATGGCTACACCTTC.

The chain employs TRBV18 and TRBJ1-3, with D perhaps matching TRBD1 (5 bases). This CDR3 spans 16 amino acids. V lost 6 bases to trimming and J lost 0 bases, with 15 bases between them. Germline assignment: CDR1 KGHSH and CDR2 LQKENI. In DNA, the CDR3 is TGTGCCAGCTCCCCCGCGGCGGGACCCTCTGGAAACACCATATATTTT. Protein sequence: CASSPAAGPSGNTIYF.

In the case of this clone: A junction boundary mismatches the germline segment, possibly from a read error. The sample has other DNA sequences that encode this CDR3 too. CDR3 nucleotides: TGCGCTAGCAGCGTGGCGGGGAGGACTGAAGCTTTCTTT. Translation: CASSVAGRTEAFF. The genes are TRBV5-1 and TRBJ1-1; D remains ambiguous. CDR1 and CDR2 (germline): SGHRS, YFSETQ. The CDR3 is 13 amino acids.

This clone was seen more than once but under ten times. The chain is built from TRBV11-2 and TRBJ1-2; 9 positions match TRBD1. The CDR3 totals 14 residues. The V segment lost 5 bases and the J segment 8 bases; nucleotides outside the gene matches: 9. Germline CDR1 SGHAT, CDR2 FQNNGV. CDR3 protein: CASSRGTGLWGYTF. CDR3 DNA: TGTGCCAGCAGCCGCGGGACAGGGCTCTGGGGCTACACCTTC.

This chain's CDR3 is CASSLRGEVTDTQYF. The CDR3 DNA reads as TGTGCCAGCAGCCTACGGGGGGAAGTCACAGATACGCAGTATTTT. The chain joins TRBV5-6 to TRBJ2-3, with 7 bases fitting TRBD2. The V gene end was trimmed by 4 bases and the J gene end by 2 bases; junction bases not matched to a gene: 7. The CDR3 length is 15 residues. Per the germline V gene, CDR1 is SGHDT and CDR2 is YYEEEE.

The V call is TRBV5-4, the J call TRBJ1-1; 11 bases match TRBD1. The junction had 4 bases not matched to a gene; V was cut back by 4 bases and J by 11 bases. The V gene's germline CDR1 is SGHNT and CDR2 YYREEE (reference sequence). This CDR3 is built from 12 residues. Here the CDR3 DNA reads TGTGCCAGCAGCCCCGGACAGGGGGCGGCTTTCTTT. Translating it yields CASSPGQGAAFF.

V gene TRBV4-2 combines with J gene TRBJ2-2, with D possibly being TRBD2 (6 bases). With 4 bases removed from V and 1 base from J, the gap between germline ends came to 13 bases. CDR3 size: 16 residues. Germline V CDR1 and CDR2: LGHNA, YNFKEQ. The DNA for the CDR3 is TGTGCCAGCAGCCCTCGAGGGCGGGGGAACACCGGGGAGCTGTTTTTT. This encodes CASSPRGRGNTGELFF.

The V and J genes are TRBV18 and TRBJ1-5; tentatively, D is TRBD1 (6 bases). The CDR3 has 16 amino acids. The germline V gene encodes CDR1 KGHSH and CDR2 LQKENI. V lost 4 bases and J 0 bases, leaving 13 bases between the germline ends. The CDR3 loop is CASSLSGQTSNQPQHF. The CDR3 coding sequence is TGTGCCAGCTCACTATCCGGACAGACTAGCAATCAGCCCCAGCATTTT.

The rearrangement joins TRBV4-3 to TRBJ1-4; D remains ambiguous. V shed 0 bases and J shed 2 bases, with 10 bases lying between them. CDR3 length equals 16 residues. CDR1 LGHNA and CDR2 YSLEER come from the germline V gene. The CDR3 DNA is TGCGCCAGCAGCCAAGAAAGGAGCCAGACTAATGAAAAACTGTTTTTT. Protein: CASSQERSQTNEKLFF.

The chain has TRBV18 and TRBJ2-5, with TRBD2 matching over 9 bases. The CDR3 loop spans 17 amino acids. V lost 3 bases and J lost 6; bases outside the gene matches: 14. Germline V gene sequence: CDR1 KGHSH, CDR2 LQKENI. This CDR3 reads CASSPPNGGGALKTQYF. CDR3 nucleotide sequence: TGTGCCAGCTCACCCCCGAACGGCGGGGGGGCTTTGAAGACCCAGTACTTC.

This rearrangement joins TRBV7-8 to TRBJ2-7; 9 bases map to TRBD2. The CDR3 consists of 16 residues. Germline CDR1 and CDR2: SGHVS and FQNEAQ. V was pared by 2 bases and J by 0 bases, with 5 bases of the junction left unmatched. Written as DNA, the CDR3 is TGTGCCAGCAGCTTACGAGCGGGGGGCCTCTCCTACGAGCAGTACTTC. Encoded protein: CASSLRAGGLSYEQYF.